This entry lists 25 T cell receptor beta chains sequenced from one sample in a study of blood T cell repertoires in COVID-19. This table comes from immunoSEQ multiplex PCR, and its TCRdb copy is limited to in-frame clones, with some not included. The data contain about 440,000 clones, around 89% of them singletons. Sequenced: peripheral blood. The receptors derive from a woman in her twenties or thirties with acute or convalescent COVID-19.

This clone has a handful of counts. This chain links TRBV5-7 with TRBJ1-1; D might be TRBD1 (6 bases). TRBV5-7 is an open reading frame, and its role is uncertain. This CDR3 region has 13 residues. V dropped 2 bases and J dropped 4 bases, with 9 bases sitting between them. Here the CDR3 DNA reads TGTGCCAGCAGCTTACAGGGATTCACTGAAGCTTTCTTT. Protein: CASSLQGFTEAFF.

The rearrangement links TRBV12-3 or TRBV12-4 to TRBJ1-2, with unresolved D. V gave up 8 bases and J gave up 6 bases, with 16 bases separating them. This CDR3 is 13 amino acids long. This CDR3 is CASARRVRDGYTF. In DNA, the CDR3 is TGTGCCAGCGCCCGGCGGGTTCGTGATGGCTACACCTTC.

The chain employs TRBV5-4 and TRBJ1-3, with TRBD1 matching over 7 bases. The germline V gene encodes CDR1 SGHNT and CDR2 YYREEE (reference sequence). This CDR3 is built from 16 residues. Unmatched junction bases numbered 8, after V lost 3 bases and J lost 2 bases. CDR3 DNA: TGTGCCAGCAGCTCGCGACAGGGTGGGACTGGAAACACCATATATTTT. Translated, it gives CASSSRQGGTGNTIYF.

The gene calls are TRBV5-1 and TRBJ1-1; 7 bases fit TRBD1. This CDR3 contains 17 residues. The V and J ends lost 2 bases and 0 bases, in that order; junction bases with no gene match: 10. The germline V gene has CDR1 SGHRS and CDR2 YFSETQ. CDR3 DNA sequence: TGCGCCAGCAGCTTTTATCTTAACAGGGGAATGAACACTGAAGCTTTCTTT. This sequence encodes CASSFYLNRGMNTEAFF.

V is TRBV19 and J is TRBJ1-6; no firm D call. The V gene lost 3 bases and the J gene lost 8 bases, with 14 bases spanning the gap. The V gene's germline CDR1 is LNHDA and CDR2 SQIVND (reference sequence). The CDR3 is 15 residues long. The CDR3, as DNA: TGTGCCAGTAGTATCGGAGGGTTCTGGGATTCACCCCTCCACTTT. Translation: CASSIGGFWDSPLHF.

A single count supports this clone. The chain combines TRBV11-2 with TRBJ1-1; tentative D call: TRBD1 (5 bases). Germline V gene data show CDR1 as SGHAT and CDR2 as FQNNGV. Trimming took 0 bases from V and 3 from J, leaving 11 bases between them. CDR3 size: 15 residues. CDR3 protein: CASSLDAGRDTEAFF. The DNA of the CDR3 is TGTGCCAGCAGCTTAGACGCAGGGAGGGACACTGAAGCTTTCTTT.

This clone came up once. The chain has TRBV4-1 and TRBJ1-6; 7 nucleotides align to TRBD1. The trim removed 3 bases at V and 8 bases at J, leaving 7 bases unmatched. Germline values: CDR1 MGHRA, CDR2 YSYEKL. The CDR3 has 15 amino acids. The CDR3 sequence: CASSQTTGTDSPLHF. As DNA, the CDR3 is TGCGCCAGCAGCCAGACGACAGGGACAGATTCACCCCTCCACTTT.

The V and J genes are TRBV7-9 and TRBJ1-6, with 8 bases fitting TRBD1. With V trimmed by 4 bases and J by 10 bases, 15 bases remained unmatched. Per germline, CDR1 SEHNR and CDR2 FQNEAQ (reference sequence). CDR3 length equals 17 residues. The CDR3 DNA reads as TGTGCCAGCAGCTCTCCGGGTCCCAGGGGGCCTACCTCACCCCTCCACTTT. Its protein is CASSSPGPRGPTSPLHF.

The V gene is TRBV5-1, the J gene TRBJ2-3; weak D call: TRBD2 (6 bases). The CDR3 runs to 15 residues. V lost 0 bases to trimming and J lost 2 bases, with 10 bases between them. Germline CDR1 is SGHRS and CDR2 is YFSETQ. CDR3 sequence (DNA): TGCGCCAGCAGCTTGGTAGGCGGGGACACAGATACGCAGTATTTT. It codes for CASSLVGGDTDTQYF.

The chain recombines TRBV29-1 with TRBJ1-1; maybe TRBD1 (6 bases). Trimming left V 3 bases short and J 8 bases short, with 10 bases between. The CDR3 loop spans 11 amino acids. CDR1 is SQVTM, CDR2 ANQGSEA, per germline. CDR3 bases: TGCAGCGTTGATAAGGGGGAAGAAGCTTTCTTT. Encoded protein: CSVDKGEEAFF.

This clone showed up just once. The chain uses TRBV7-3 and TRBJ1-5, with D unclear. Germline CDR1 reads SGHTA; CDR2 reads FQGTGA. Trimming shortened V by 2 bases and J by 11 bases, and 13 bases separated the two germline ends. CDR3 length equals 13 residues. The CDR3, as DNA: TGTGCCAGCAGCTTATCGCCGGTAGAAGCCCAGCATTTT. This codes for CASSLSPVEAQHF.

The chain is built from TRBV29-1 and TRBJ1-1; 12 nucleotides line up with TRBD1. Germline V gives CDR1 SQVTM, CDR2 ANQGSEA. The CDR3 sequence is 12 residues long. The junction had 6 bases not matched to a gene; V was cut back by 6 bases and J by 10 bases. Here the CDR3 reads CSVLGQGAGAFF. DNA for the CDR3: TGCAGCGTGTTGGGACAGGGGGCCGGAGCTTTCTTT. Full variable domain (rest looked up from reference TRBV29-1 and TRBJ1-1): SAVISQKPSRDICQRGTSLTIQCQVDSQVTMMFWYRQQPGQSLTLIATANQGSEATYESGFVIDKFPISRPNLTFSTLTVSNMSPEDSSIYLCSVLGQGAGAFFGQGTRLTVV.

The chain joins TRBV24-1 to TRBJ2-3; 7 nucleotides align to TRBD2. The CDR3 is made up of 14 amino acids. V lost 5 bases, J lost 4 bases, and 5 bases stayed unmatched. CDR1 and CDR2 (germline): KGHDR, SFDVKD. The CDR3 DNA reads as TGTGCCACCAGTGTGGGGACTACGGCAGATACGCAGTATTTT. Encoded protein: CATSVGTTADTQYF.

The chain recombines TRBV10-3 with TRBJ2-5; TRBD2 might be the D (7 bases). V was trimmed by 0 bases and J by 3 bases, leaving 14 bases between them. This CDR3 is 16 amino acids long. CDR1 and CDR2 from the germline V gene are ENHRY and SYGVKD. The CDR3 DNA is TGTGCCATCAGTGAGTCAGGGGGGGGACGAAAAGAGACCCAGTACTTC. Amino acid sequence: CAISESGGGRKETQYF.

V is TRBV6-6 and J is TRBJ2-2; 8 bases match TRBD2. The length of the CDR3 is 15 residues. Germline lookup yields CDR1 MNHNY and CDR2 SVGAGI (reference sequence). With V trimmed by 5 bases and J by 7 bases, 9 bases remained unmatched. CDR3 nucleotide sequence: TGTGCCAGCAGTCCCCCGGGGGGGGTTGGCGGGGAGCTGTTTTTT. Its protein product is CASSPPGGVGGELFF.

The chain has TRBV9 and TRBJ2-1; TRBD2 agrees at 11 bases. The CDR3 has 17 residues. Trimming cost V 3 bases and J 6 bases; bases outside gene matches: 11. The germline gives CDR1 SGDLS, CDR2 YYNGEE. The chain's CDR3 is CASSARGLAGPPNEQFF. As DNA, the CDR3 is TGTGCCAGCAGCGCCCGAGGACTAGCGGGTCCCCCCAATGAGCAGTTCTTC.

This clone was counted many times. The chain combines TRBV19 with TRBJ1-1; 9 bases agree with TRBD1. J gave up 5 bases and V 7 bases, and 11 bases lay outside the gene matches. Germline CDR1 reads LNHDA; CDR2 reads SQIVND (reference sequence). The CDR3 loop spans 15 amino acids. The CDR3 DNA is TGTGCCAGTAACGATAGAACAGGGGGCAGGACTGAAGCTTTCTTT. This translates into CASNDRTGGRTEAFF.

The chain couples TRBV5-1 to TRBJ2-7; D gene uncertain. The germline V gene encodes CDR1 SGHRS and CDR2 YFSETQ. The CDR3 has 16 residues. With 3 bases removed from V and 4 bases from J, the gap between germline ends came to 20 bases. The CDR3 bases are TGCGCCAGCAGCTCCCCAAAGCTCGACGGGTTGTACGAGCAGTACTTC. It is translated as CASSSPKLDGLYEQYF.

The chain links TRBV6-1 to TRBJ1-2; TRBD1 matches at 7 bases. The CDR3 consists of 13 residues. Germline CDR1 MNHNS, CDR2 SASEGT. Unmatched junction bases numbered 4, after V lost 5 bases and J lost 4 bases. CDR3 sequence reads: CASSNTGAYGYTF. The CDR3 bases are TGTGCCAGCAGTAACACAGGGGCCTATGGCTACACCTTC.

The chain recombines TRBV9 with TRBJ2-5; TRBD1 agrees at 7 bases. The ends lost 6 bases at V and 5 bases at J; junction bases unmatched: 7. The length of the CDR3 is 13 residues. Per the germline V gene, CDR1 is SGDLS and CDR2 is YYNGEE. As DNA, the CDR3 is TGTGCCAGCAACGGACAGGATGGGGAGACCCAGTACTTC. Protein: CASNGQDGETQYF.

This clone showed up just a few times. The V and J genes are TRBV30 and TRBJ2-7, with a possible D match to TRBD2 (6 bases). The ends were cut back, 8 bases at V and 2 bases at J, with 16 bases in the middle. The CDR3 spans 13 residues. Germline V gene data show CDR1 as GTSNPN and CDR2 as SVGIG (reference sequence). The CDR3 reads CAGNTGATYEQYF. For the CDR3, the DNA is TGTGCCGGGAATACGGGAGCCACCTACGAGCAGTACTTC.

The chain joins TRBV28 to TRBJ2-4; the D gene is possibly TRBD2 (6 bases). V lost 2 bases, J lost 1 base, and 6 bases lay in between. The CDR3 sequence is 14 residues long. CDR1 and CDR2 (germline): MDHEN, SYDVKM. DNA for the CDR3: TGTGCCAGCAGTTTAGCGGGGGCCAAAAACATTCAGTACTTC. Translating it yields CASSLAGAKNIQYF.

The chain employs TRBV7-2 and TRBJ2-7, with 7 bases matching TRBD2. The J segment lost 2 bases and the V segment lost 1 base, leaving 5 bases of the junction unmatched. The CDR3 has 15 residues. Germline V gene sequence: CDR1 SGHTA, CDR2 FQGNSA. This CDR3 reads CASSLGGGGPYEQYF. The DNA of the CDR3 is TGTGCCAGCAGCTTAGGGGGCGGGGGTCCCTACGAGCAGTACTTC.

V and J are TRBV6-5 and TRBJ1-4; no clear D. The CDR3 covers 14 residues. The germline CDR1 and CDR2 sequences are MNHEY and SVGAGI. The V and J ends lost 2 bases and 5 bases respectively, with 9 bases between them. CDR3 DNA: TGTGCCAGCAGTTACAACAGAAAGAATGAAAAACTGTTTTTT. Its translation: CASSYNRKNEKLFF.

The CDR3 bases are TGCGCCAGCAGCCCCTATTTTCGCGGGGCTGGGGCCAACGTCCTGACTTTC. Translated, it gives CASSPYFRGAGANVLTF. The chain is built from TRBV4-1 and TRBJ2-6; D possibly corresponds to TRBD2 (6 bases). The CDR3 runs 17 residues. Between the trimmed V and J ends, which lost 4 bases and 2 bases, there was a span of 15 bases. Germline V gene data show CDR1 as MGHRA and CDR2 as YSYEKL.